This is a list of T cell receptor beta chains from one sample in a study of blood T cell repertoires in COVID-19. The method was immunoSEQ multiplex PCR; TCRdb's version includes in-frame clones alone and lacks a portion of them. The table has roughly 120,000 clones, around 80% seen once. Sequencing was done on a sample of peripheral blood. The receptors originated from a man between 50 and 59 years old with acute or convalescent COVID-19. The CDR3 runs from the conserved cysteine through the conserved F or W. A D gene is named only where the DNA matches it firmly. The listing skips clone size in some rows; elsewhere it reads once, few, many or a size class.

V	J	size	D	DNA	CDR3
TRBV6-1	TRBJ2-1	-	-	TGTGCCAGCAGTGACCTGGCCGGGTCCGATGAGCAGTTCTTC	CASSDLAGSDEQFF
TRBV19	TRBJ1-5	-	TRBD1	TGTGCCAGTAGTATAGCCTCAGGGGGCACCCAGCCCCAGCATTTT	CASSIASGGTQPQHF
TRBV7-9	TRBJ2-7	-	TRBD1	TGTGCCAGCAGCTTAGTTGGGACAGGGGTGTACGAGCAGTACTTC	CASSLVGTGVYEQYF
TRBV5-5	TRBJ1-6	-	TRBD1	TGTGCCAGCACTTCGACAGGGTCTGGCAATTCACCCCTCCACTTT	CASTSTGSGNSPLHF
TRBV30	TRBJ2-5	-	-	TGTGCCTGGAGTGCTGAAGAGACCCAGTACTTC	CAWSAEETQYF
TRBV18	TRBJ2-1	once	TRBD2	TGTGCCAGCTCACCTCTACTAGCGGGAGGGCCAATTTACAATGAGCAGTTCTTC	CASSPLLAGGPIYNEQFF
TRBV19	TRBJ1-2	-	TRBD1	TGTGCCAGTAGTATGATAGGGGACAGGTCCTTTTATGGCTACACCTTC	CASSMIGDRSFYGYTF
TRBV19	TRBJ2-2	-	-	TGTGCCAGTAGTATAGACAGCCTGGGGAGGACCGGGGAGCTGTTTTTT	CASSIDSLGRTGELFF
TRBV28	TRBJ2-7	once	TRBD1	TGTGCCAGCAGTTTAGGGACAGGGACCCACGAGCAGTACTTC	CASSLGTGTHEQYF
TRBV28	TRBJ1-5	-	-	TGTGCCAGCAGTTTACAAGGCCGGGGAAATCAGCCCCAGCATTTT	CASSLQGRGNQPQHF
TRBV28	TRBJ2-1	-	TRBD2	TGTGCCAGCAGGGGTGGTAGCGGGAACCCGGCCGGGAATGAGCAGTTCTTC	CASRGGSGNPAGNEQFF
TRBV5-6	TRBJ1-5	few	TRBD1	TGTGCCAGCAGCTCGACAGGGGGCGAATATCAGCCCCAGCATTTT	CASSSTGGEYQPQHF
TRBV5-1	TRBJ2-5	few	TRBD2	TGCGCCATCTCGACTAGCCCTAGATATACGGTGGAGACCCAGTACTTC	CAISTSPRYTVETQYF
TRBV5-6	TRBJ2-7	-	-	TGTGCCAGCAGCTTGGCCAGGGGTAGGGGAGGGTACGAGCAGTACTTC	CASSLARGRGGYEQYF
TRBV5-4	TRBJ1-4	-	TRBD1	TGTGCCAGCAGCGGCAGGGGGGCGGCTAATGAAAAACTGTTTTTT	CASSGRGAANEKLFF
TRBV29-1	TRBJ1-5	-	-	TGCAGCGTTGAAGATCAAGGCAGGCCCTTTAATCAGCCCCAGCATTTT	CSVEDQGRPFNQPQHF
TRBV18	TRBJ2-3	many	-	TGTGCCAGCTCACCACCGACGGCGGGTACGCAGTATTTT	CASSPPTAGTQYF
TRBV2	TRBJ1-4	-	-	TGTGCCAGCAGTGAAAGATTACAGGGAGTCGAAAAACTGTTTTTT	CASSERLQGVEKLFF
TRBV5-4	TRBJ2-7	-	TRBD2	TGTGCCAGCAGCTTGGGAGCTAGCGGGAGTGCCGAGCAGTACTTC	CASSLGASGSAEQYF
TRBV30	TRBJ1-2	-	-	TGTGCCTGGAGCCAGACAGGACAGTATGGCTACACCTTC	CAWSQTGQYGYTF
TRBV11-2	TRBJ2-7	-	TRBD2	TGTGCCAGCAGCTTAGCGGCAGGGACTACCTACGAGCAGTACTTC	CASSLAAGTTYEQYF
TRBV6-5	TRBJ1-3	-	TRBD1	TGTGCCAGCAGTTACTCGGGGACAGGGGGAAACACCATATATTTT	CASSYSGTGGNTIYF
TRBV30	TRBJ1-2	-	-	TGTGCCTGGAGTGTAGGAGGAGTGGGTGGCTACACCTTC	CAWSVGGVGGYTF
TRBV4-1	TRBJ1-2	few	-	TGCGCCAGCAGCCAAGATCCTTATAACTATGGCTACACCTTC	CASSQDPYNYGYTF
TRBV5-5	TRBJ2-2	-	-	TGTGCCAGCAGCCCTCGGTGGAACACCGGGGAGCTGTTTTTT	CASSPRWNTGELFF
TRBV9	TRBJ2-1	-	TRBD2	TGTGCCAGCAGCGCTAGCGGGTATGAGCAGTTCTTC	CASSASGYEQFF
TRBV9	TRBJ1-5	once	-	TGTGCCAGCAGCGTAGCGGGAGGCAATCAGCCCCAGCATTTT	CASSVAGGNQPQHF
TRBV27	TRBJ1-3	-	TRBD1	TGTGCCAGCAGCGACAGGGGCTCTGGAAACACCATATATTTT	CASSDRGSGNTIYF
TRBV7-9	TRBJ1-6	-	TRBD1	TGTGCCAGCAGCTTACCCGGGACAGGGGGCTTCTCACCCCTCCACTTT	CASSLPGTGGFSPLHF
TRBV18	TRBJ2-3	-	TRBD2	TGTGCCAGCTCACCGAGAGGCGGGGGGACTACAGATACGCAGTATTTT	CASSPRGGGTTDTQYF
TRBV6-5	TRBJ1-2	-	TRBD1	TGTGCCAGCAGTTTAGGGGGCACAGATGGCTACACCTTC	CASSLGGTDGYTF
TRBV3-1/TRBV3-2	TRBJ2-7	-	-	TGTGCCAGCAGCCTACAGGGTTCCTACGAGCAGTACTTC	CASSLQGSYEQYF
TRBV29-1	TRBJ1-3	-	-	TGCAGCGTTGCTGGGGTTAGCTCGGGGAACACCATATATTTT	CSVAGVSSGNTIYF
TRBV30	TRBJ2-2	-	TRBD1	TGTGCCGGTGGGACCGGGACAGGGAACACCGGGGAGCTGTTTTTT	CAGGTGTGNTGELFF
TRBV6-5	TRBJ2-7	-	TRBD2	TGTGCCAGCAGCGGGGGGTACGAGCAGTACTTC	CASSGGYEQYF
TRBV2	TRBJ2-7	-	-	TGTGCCAGCAGTGCGACACCCTCCTACGAGCAGTACTTC	CASSATPSYEQYF
TRBV19	TRBJ1-1	-	-	TGTGCCAGTAGTCCCGGACAGAATAGGTACGCTGAAGCTTTCTTT	CASSPGQNRYAEAFF
TRBV5-1	TRBJ2-3	once	TRBD2	TGCGCCAGCAGCCCGGGACTAGCGGGAGAGGCAGATACGCAGTATTTT	CASSPGLAGEADTQYF
TRBV6-5	TRBJ1-6	-	-	TGTGCCAGCAGTCTCAGGATCAATAATTCACCCCTCCACTTT	CASSLRINNSPLHF
TRBV13	TRBJ2-1	-	TRBD2	TGTGCCAGCAGCTTCGGGGGGGCCTCTCATGAGCAGTTCTTC	CASSFGGASHEQFF
TRBV5-1	TRBJ2-7	-	TRBD1	TGCGCCAGCAGCCCCGGAGGGGACAGGGAACGCGAGCAGTACTTC	CASSPGGDREREQYF
TRBV6-5	TRBJ1-2	-	TRBD1	TGTGCCAGCAGTTACTCGTACAGGGGTGTCTATGGCTACACCTTC	CASSYSYRGVYGYTF
TRBV24-1	TRBJ1-3	-	TRBD1	TGTGCCACCACCGACAGGGGAAGTCTTCCTGGAAACACCATATATTTT	CATTDRGSLPGNTIYF